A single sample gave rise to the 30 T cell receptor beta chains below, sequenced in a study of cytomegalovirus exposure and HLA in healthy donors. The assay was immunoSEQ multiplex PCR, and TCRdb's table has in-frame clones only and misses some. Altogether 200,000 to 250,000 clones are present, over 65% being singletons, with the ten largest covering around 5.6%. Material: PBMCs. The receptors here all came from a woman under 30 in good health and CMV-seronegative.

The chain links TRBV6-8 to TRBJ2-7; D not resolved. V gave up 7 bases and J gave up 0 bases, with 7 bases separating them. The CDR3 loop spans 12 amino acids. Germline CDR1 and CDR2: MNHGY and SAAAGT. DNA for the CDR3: TGTGCCAGCACCCCGCCCTCCTACGAGCAGTACTTC. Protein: CASTPPSYEQYF.

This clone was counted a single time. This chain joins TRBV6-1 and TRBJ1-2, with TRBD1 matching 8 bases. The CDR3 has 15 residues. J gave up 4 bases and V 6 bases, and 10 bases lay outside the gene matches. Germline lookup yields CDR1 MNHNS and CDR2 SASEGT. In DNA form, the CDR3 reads TGTGCCAGCAGCGAACCCAGACAGGGGAGCTATGGCTACACCTTC. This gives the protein CASSEPRQGSYGYTF.

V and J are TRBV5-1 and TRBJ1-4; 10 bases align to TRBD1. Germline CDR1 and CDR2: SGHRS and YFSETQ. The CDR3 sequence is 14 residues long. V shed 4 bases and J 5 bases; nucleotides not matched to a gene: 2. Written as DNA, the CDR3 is TGCGCCAGCAGCCCGGGACAGGGGAATGAAAAACTGTTTTTT. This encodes CASSPGQGNEKLFF.

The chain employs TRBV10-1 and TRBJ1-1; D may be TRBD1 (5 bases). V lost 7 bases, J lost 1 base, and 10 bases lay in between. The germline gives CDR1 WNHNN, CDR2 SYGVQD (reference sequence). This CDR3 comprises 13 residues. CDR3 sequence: CASTRGPNTEAFF. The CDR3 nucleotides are TGCGCCAGCACACGGGGACCGAACACTGAAGCTTTCTTT.

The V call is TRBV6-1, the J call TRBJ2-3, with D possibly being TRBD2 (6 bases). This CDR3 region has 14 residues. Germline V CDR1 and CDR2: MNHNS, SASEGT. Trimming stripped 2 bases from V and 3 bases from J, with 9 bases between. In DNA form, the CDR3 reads TGTGCCAGCAGTGAACCGGGAGCGACAGATACGCAGTATTTT. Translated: CASSEPGATDTQYF.

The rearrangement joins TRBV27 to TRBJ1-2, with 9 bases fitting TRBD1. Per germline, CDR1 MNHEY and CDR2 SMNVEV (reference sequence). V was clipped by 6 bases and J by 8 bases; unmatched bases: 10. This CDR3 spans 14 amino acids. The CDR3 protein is CASRSDRGAGGYTF. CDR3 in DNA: TGTGCCAGCAGGTCGGACAGGGGAGCCGGAGGCTACACCTTC.

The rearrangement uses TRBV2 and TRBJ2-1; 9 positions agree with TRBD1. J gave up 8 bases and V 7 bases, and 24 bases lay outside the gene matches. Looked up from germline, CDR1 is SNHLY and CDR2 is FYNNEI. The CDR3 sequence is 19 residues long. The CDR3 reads CASTPWGTGTAQGMDEQFF. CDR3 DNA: TGTGCCAGCACCCCCTGGGGGACAGGGACCGCGCAAGGGATGGATGAGCAGTTCTTC.

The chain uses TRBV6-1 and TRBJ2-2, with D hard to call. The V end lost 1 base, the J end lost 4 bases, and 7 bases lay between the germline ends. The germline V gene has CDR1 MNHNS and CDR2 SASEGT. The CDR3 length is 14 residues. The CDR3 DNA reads TGTGCCAGCAGTGAAGAGAGGAGCACCGGGGAGCTGTTTTTT. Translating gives CASSEERSTGELFF.

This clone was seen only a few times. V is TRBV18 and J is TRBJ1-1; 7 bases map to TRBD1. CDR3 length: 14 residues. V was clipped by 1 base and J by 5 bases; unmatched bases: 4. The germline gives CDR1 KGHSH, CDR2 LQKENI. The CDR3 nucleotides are TGTGCCAGCTCACCACAGGGGGCAGGGACTGAAGCTTTCTTT. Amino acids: CASSPQGAGTEAFF.

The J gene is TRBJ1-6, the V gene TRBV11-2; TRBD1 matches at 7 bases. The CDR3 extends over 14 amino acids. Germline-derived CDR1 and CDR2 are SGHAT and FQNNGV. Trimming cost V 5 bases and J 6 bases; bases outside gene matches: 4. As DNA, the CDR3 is TGTGCCAGCAGCGGGACAGTGCTTAATTCACCCCTCCACTTT. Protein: CASSGTVLNSPLHF.

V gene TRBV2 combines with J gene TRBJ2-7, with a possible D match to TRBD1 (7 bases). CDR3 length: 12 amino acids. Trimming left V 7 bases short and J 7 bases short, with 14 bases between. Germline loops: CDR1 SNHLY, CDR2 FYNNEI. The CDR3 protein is CASKEGAGEQYF. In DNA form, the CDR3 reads TGTGCCAGCAAGGAGGGGGCCGGGGAGCAGTACTTC.

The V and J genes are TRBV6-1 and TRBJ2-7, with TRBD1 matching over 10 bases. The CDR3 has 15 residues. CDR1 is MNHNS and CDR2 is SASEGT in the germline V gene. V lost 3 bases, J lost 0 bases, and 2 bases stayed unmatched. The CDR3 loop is CASSEGQGLSYEQYF. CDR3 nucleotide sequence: TGTGCCAGCAGTGAGGGACAGGGGCTCTCCTACGAGCAGTACTTC.

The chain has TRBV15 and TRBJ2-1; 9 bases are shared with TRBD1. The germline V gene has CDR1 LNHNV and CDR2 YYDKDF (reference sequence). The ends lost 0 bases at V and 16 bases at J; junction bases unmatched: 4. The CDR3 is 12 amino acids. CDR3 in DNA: TGTGCCACCAGCAGAGACCAGGGACAGGGTTTCTTC. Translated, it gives CATSRDQGQGFF.

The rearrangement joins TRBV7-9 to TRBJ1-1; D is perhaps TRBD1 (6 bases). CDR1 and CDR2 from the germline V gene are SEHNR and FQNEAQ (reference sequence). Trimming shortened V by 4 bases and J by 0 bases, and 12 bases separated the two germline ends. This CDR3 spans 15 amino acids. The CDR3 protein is CASSSPTGLNTEAFF. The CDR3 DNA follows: TGTGCCAGCAGCTCTCCGACAGGTTTGAACACTGAAGCTTTCTTT.

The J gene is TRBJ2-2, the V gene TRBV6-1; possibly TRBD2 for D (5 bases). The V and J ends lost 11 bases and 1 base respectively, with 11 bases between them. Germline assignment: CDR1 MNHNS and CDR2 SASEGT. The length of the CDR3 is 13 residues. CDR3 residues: CAGRDQNTGELFF. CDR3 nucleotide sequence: TGTGCCGGCCGGGATCAGAACACCGGGGAGCTGTTTTTT.

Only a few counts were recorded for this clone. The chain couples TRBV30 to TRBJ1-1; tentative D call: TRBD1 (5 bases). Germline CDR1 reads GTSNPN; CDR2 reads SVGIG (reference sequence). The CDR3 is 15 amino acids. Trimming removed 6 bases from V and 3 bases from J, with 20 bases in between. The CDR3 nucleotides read TGTGCCTGCCCATGGGCAGGGTACGGGGACACTGAAGCTTTCTTT. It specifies CACPWAGYGDTEAFF.

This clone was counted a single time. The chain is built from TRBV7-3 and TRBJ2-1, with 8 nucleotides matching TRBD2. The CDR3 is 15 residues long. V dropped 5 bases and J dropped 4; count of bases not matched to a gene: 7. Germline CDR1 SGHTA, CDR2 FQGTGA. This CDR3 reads CASSPNSGAYNEQFF. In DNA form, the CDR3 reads TGTGCCAGCAGCCCGAATAGCGGGGCATACAATGAGCAGTTCTTC. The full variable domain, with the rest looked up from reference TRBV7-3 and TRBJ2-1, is GAGVSQTPSNKVTEKGKYVELRCDPISGHTALYWYRQSLGQGPEFLIYFQGTGAADDSGLPNDRFFAVRPEGSVSTLKIQRTERGDSAVYLCASSPNSGAYNEQFFGPGTRLTVL.

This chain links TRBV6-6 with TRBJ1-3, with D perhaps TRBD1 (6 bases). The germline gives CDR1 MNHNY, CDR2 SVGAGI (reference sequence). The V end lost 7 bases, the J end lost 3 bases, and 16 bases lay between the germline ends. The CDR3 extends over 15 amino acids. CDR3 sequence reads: CASISVGGIGNTIYF. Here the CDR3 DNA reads TGTGCCAGCATCTCGGTGGGGGGCATTGGAAACACCATATATTTT.

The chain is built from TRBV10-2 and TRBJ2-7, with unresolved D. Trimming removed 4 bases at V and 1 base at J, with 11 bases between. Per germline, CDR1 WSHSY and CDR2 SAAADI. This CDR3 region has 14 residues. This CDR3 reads CASSAASSSYEQYF. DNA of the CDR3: TGCGCCAGCAGTGCAGCCTCGTCTTCCTACGAGCAGTACTTC.

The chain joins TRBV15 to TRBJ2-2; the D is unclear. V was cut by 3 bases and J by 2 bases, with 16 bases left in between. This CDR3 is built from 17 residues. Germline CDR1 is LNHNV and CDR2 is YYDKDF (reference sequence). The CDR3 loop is CATSSRPPLQNTGELFF. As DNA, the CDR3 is TGTGCCACCAGCAGTAGACCACCCTTACAAAACACCGGGGAGCTGTTTTTT.

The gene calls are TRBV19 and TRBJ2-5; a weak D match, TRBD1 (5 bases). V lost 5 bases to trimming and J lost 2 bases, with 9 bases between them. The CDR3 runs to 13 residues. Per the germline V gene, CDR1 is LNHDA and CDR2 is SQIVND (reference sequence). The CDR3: CASSSDSQETQYF. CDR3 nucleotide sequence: TGTGCCAGTAGTTCTGACAGTCAAGAGACCCAGTACTTC.

The CDR3 sequence is CASSREVRGPYNEQFF. The CDR3 nucleotides are TGTGCCAGCAGCCGGGAAGTCCGGGGGCCCTACAATGAGCAGTTCTTC. This chain uses TRBV27 with TRBJ2-1; D is perhaps TRBD1 or TRBD2 (6 bases each). Germline V gives CDR1 MNHEY, CDR2 SMNVEV (reference sequence). V gave up 6 bases and J gave up 2 bases, with 17 bases separating them. The CDR3 has 16 residues.

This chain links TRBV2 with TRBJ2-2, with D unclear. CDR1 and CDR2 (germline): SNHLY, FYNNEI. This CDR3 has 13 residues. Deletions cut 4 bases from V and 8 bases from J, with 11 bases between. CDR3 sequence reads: CASSVSSPGELFF. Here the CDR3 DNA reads TGTGCCAGCAGTGTTTCGAGTCCGGGGGAGCTGTTTTTT.

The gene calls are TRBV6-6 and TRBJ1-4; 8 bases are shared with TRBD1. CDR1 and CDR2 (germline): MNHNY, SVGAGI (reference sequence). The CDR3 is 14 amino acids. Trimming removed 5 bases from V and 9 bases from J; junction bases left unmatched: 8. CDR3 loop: CASSHDRGRQKLFF. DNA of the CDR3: TGTGCCAGCAGTCACGACAGGGGAAGGCAAAAACTGTTTTTT.

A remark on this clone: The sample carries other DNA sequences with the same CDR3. CDR3 coding DNA: TGTGCCAGCAGAAGACAGGGCGCGGACACCGGGGAGCTGTTTTTT. Amino acid sequence: CASRRQGADTGELFF. This rearrangement joins TRBV28 to TRBJ2-2; 7 nucleotides align to TRBD1. This CDR3 spans 15 amino acids. CDR1 and CDR2 (germline): MDHEN, SYDVKM. V dropped 6 bases and J dropped 3; count of bases not matched to a gene: 7. The entire variable domain, with the rest obtained from reference TRBV28 and TRBJ2-2, is as follows: DVKVTQSSRYLVKRTGEKVFLECVQDMDHENMFWYRQDPGLGLRLIYFSYDVKMKEKGDIPEGYSVSREKKERFSLILESASTNQTSMYLCASRRQGADTGELFFGEGSRLTVL.

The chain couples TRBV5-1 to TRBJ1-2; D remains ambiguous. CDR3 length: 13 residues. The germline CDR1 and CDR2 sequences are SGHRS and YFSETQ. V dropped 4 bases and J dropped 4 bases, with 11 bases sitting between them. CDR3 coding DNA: TGCGCCAGCAGCGGCGGAGAAGCCTATGGCTACACCTTC. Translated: CASSGGEAYGYTF.

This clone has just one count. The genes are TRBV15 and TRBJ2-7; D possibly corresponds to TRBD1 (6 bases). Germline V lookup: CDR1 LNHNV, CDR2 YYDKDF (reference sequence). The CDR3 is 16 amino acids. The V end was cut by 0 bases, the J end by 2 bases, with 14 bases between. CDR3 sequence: CATSRDQTGSAYEQYF. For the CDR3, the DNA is TGTGCCACCAGCAGAGACCAAACAGGGTCCGCCTACGAGCAGTACTTC.

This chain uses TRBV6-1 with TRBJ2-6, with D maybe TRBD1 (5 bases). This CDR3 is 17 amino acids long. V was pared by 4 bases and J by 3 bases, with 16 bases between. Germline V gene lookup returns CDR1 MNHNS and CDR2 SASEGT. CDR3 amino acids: CASSVRGGHFGANVLTF. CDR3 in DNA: TGTGCCAGCAGTGTTAGGGGTGGACACTTTGGGGCCAACGTCCTGACTTTC.

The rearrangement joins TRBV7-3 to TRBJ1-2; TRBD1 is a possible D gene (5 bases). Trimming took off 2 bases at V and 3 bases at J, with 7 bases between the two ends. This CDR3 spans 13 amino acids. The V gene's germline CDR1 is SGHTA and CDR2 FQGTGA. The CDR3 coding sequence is TGTGCCAGCAGCTTAGGCAGGGACTATGGCTACACCTTC. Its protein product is CASSLGRDYGYTF. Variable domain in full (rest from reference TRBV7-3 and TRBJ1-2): GAGVSQTPSNKVTEKGKYVELRCDPISGHTALYWYRQSLGQGPEFLIYFQGTGAADDSGLPNDRFFAVRPEGSVSTLKIQRTERGDSAVYLCASSLGRDYGYTFGSGTRLTVV.

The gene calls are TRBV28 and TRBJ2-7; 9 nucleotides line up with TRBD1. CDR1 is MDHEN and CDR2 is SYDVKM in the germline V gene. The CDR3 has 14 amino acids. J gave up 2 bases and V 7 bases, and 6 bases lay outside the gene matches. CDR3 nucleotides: TGTGCCAGCATTCCGGGACAGGGAGCCTACGAGCAGTACTTC. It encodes CASIPGQGAYEQYF.